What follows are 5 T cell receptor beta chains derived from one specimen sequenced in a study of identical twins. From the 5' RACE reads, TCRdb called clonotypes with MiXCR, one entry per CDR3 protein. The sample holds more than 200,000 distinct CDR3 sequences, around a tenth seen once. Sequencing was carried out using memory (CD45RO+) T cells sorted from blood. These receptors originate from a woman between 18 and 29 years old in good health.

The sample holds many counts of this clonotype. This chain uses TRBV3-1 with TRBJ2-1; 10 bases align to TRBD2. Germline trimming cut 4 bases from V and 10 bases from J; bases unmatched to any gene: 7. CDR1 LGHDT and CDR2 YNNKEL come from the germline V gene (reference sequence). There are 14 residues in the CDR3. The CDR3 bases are TGTGCCAGCAGCCCACTAGCGGGATCGGTAGAGCAGTTCTTC. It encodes CASSPLAGSVEQFF.

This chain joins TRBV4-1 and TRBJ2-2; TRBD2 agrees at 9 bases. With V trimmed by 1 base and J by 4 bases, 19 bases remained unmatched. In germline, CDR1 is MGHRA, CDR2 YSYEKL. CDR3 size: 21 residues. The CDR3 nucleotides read TGCGCCAGCAGCCAAGCGGGGATGGGCTATAGCGGGAGTGGGGGCACCGGGGAGCTGTTTTTT. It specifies CASSQAGMGYSGSGGTGELFF.

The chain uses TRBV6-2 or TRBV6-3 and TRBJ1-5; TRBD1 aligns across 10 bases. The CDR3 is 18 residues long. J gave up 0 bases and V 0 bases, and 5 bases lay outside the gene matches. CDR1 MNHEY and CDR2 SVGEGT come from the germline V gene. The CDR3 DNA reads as TGTGCCAGCAGTTACTCGAGGGACAGGGGATATAGCAATCAGCCCCAGCATTTT. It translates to CASSYSRDRGYSNQPQHF.

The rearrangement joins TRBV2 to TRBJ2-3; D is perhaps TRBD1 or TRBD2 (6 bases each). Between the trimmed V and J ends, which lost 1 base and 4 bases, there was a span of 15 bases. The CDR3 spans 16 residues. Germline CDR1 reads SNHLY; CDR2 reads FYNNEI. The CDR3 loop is CASSEEYGGLADTQYF. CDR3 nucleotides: TGTGCCAGCAGTGAAGAATACGGGGGCCTAGCAGATACGCAGTATTTT.

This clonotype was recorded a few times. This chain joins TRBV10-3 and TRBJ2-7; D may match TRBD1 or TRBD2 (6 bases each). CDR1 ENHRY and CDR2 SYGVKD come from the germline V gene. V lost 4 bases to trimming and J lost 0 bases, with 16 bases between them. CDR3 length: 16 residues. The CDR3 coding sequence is TGTGCCATCAGTGGGGCGGGGACACTAAGCTCCTACGAGCAGTACTTC. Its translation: CAISGAGTLSSYEQYF.